The rows below give T cell receptor beta chains drawn from one sample of a study of PD-L1 blockade in urothelial cancer. The repertoire was sequenced with immunoSEQ multiplex PCR; TCRdb's copy has only in-frame clones and lacks some. The table records fewer than 85,000 clones, 80% to 85% of them present only once. The source was PBMCs, collected around atezolizumab (anti-PD-L1) treatment. The receptors shown here come from a woman in her 70s with urothelial cancer. Each CDR3 is given with its conserved first and last residue. The order of the fields is V gene, clone size, D gene, J gene, CDR3 DNA, CDR3 protein. A D gene is named only where the DNA matches it firmly. Rows may omit the clone size; those that give it use once, few, many or a size class.

V gene: TRBV7-9
clone size: .
D gene: .
J gene: TRBJ2-1
CDR3 DNA: TGTGCCAGCAGCCAACGACAGTACAATGAGCAGTTCTTC
CDR3 protein: CASSQRQYNEQFF

V gene: TRBV6-6
clone size: once
D gene: .
J gene: TRBJ1-1
CDR3 DNA: TGTGCCAGCAGTTCCCGCACAGGGAACACTGAAGCTTTCTTT
CDR3 protein: CASSSRTGNTEAFF

V gene: TRBV29-1
clone size: once
D gene: .
J gene: TRBJ2-7
CDR3 DNA: TGCAGCGTCCAAACTCCCCCCGGGACCAGGGGATTC
CDR3 protein: CSVQTPPGTRGF

V gene: TRBV4-2
clone size: .
D gene: TRBD2
J gene: TRBJ2-1
CDR3 DNA: TGTGCCAGCAGCCAAGAAGGTCTAGCGGGGCCCTACAATGAGCAGTTCTTC
CDR3 protein: CASSQEGLAGPYNEQFF

V gene: TRBV5-1
clone size: .
D gene: .
J gene: TRBJ1-1
CDR3 DNA: TGCGCCAGCAGCTTGGAAGTCAGTGTCACTGAAGCTTTCTTT
CDR3 protein: CASSLEVSVTEAFF

V gene: TRBV5-6
clone size: once
D gene: TRBD1
J gene: TRBJ1-5
CDR3 DNA: TGTGCCAGCAGCTTAAAAGGGGGCTCCAATCAGCCCCAGCATTTT
CDR3 protein: CASSLKGGSNQPQHF

V gene: TRBV30
clone size: few
D gene: .
J gene: TRBJ2-2
CDR3 DNA: TGTGCCTGGAGGAGTCGGGAGAACACCGGGGAGCTGTTTTTT
CDR3 protein: CAWRSRENTGELFF

V gene: TRBV6-1
clone size: .
D gene: TRBD2
J gene: TRBJ2-5
CDR3 DNA: TGTGCCAGCAGGAAGGTAGCGGGAGGGCCTGAGACCCAGTACTTC
CDR3 protein: CASRKVAGGPETQYF

V gene: TRBV18
clone size: once
D gene: .
J gene: TRBJ2-5
CDR3 DNA: TGTGCCAGCTCACCGACAGCCATCCAAGAGACCCAGTACTTC
CDR3 protein: CASSPTAIQETQYF

V gene: TRBV7-9
clone size: once
D gene: .
J gene: TRBJ2-1
CDR3 DNA: TGTGCCAGCAGCTTATTGGTTGTCGGGTGGAGCTCCTACAATGAGCAGTTCTTC
CDR3 protein: CASSLLVVGWSSYNEQFF

V gene: TRBV27
clone size: once
D gene: .
J gene: TRBJ2-1
CDR3 DNA: TGTGCCAGCAAATTTGCCTCGGGGGATGAGCAGTTCTTC
CDR3 protein: CASKFASGDEQFF

V gene: TRBV5-1
clone size: .
D gene: .
J gene: TRBJ1-5
CDR3 DNA: TGCGCCAGCAGCTTGGGCGGACAGAACTATCAGCCCCAGCATTTT
CDR3 protein: CASSLGGQNYQPQHF

V gene: TRBV7-2
clone size: .
D gene: .
J gene: TRBJ1-1
CDR3 DNA: TGTGCCAGCAGCCGTACAAGAACCATCAACACTGAAGCTTTCTTT
CDR3 protein: CASSRTRTINTEAFF

V gene: TRBV5-1
clone size: once
D gene: .
J gene: TRBJ2-5
CDR3 DNA: TGCGCCAGCAGGGACAGCGGAGAGACCCAGTACTTC
CDR3 protein: CASRDSGETQYF

V gene: TRBV5-1
clone size: .
D gene: .
J gene: TRBJ1-2
CDR3 DNA: TGCGCCAGCAGCTCCATAACGTCCGGACAGATTGGCTACACCTTC
CDR3 protein: CASSSITSGQIGYTF

V gene: TRBV4-1
clone size: .
D gene: .
J gene: TRBJ2-7
CDR3 DNA: TGCGCCAGCAGCCTCCGGGACTCTGCCTACGAGCAGTACTTC
CDR3 protein: CASSLRDSAYEQYF

V gene: TRBV5-1
clone size: once
D gene: .
J gene: TRBJ2-3
CDR3 DNA: TGCGCCAGCAGCCCGGGATCCACTGGCACAGATACGCAGTATTTT
CDR3 protein: CASSPGSTGTDTQYF

V gene: TRBV11-2
clone size: .
D gene: .
J gene: TRBJ2-3
CDR3 DNA: TGTGCCAGCAGCCCCGGTCACGGGATCAGCACAGATACGCAGTATTTT
CDR3 protein: CASSPGHGISTDTQYF

V gene: TRBV19
clone size: .
D gene: .
J gene: TRBJ2-5
CDR3 DNA: TGTGCCAGTAGTAGCTACAGGGTCGGGGAAGAGACCCAGTACTTC
CDR3 protein: CASSSYRVGEETQYF

V gene: TRBV6-1
clone size: .
D gene: TRBD1
J gene: TRBJ1-5
CDR3 DNA: TGTGCCAGCAGGAGGGACAGGGATCAGCCCCAGCATTTT
CDR3 protein: CASRRDRDQPQHF

V gene: TRBV7-2
clone size: .
D gene: .
J gene: TRBJ1-5
CDR3 DNA: TGTGCCAGCAGCCTAAACGGGGGACAGCCCCAGCATTTT
CDR3 protein: CASSLNGGQPQHF

V gene: TRBV2
clone size: few
D gene: TRBD1
J gene: TRBJ1-6
CDR3 DNA: TGTGCCAGCACCCGGGACAGCGGGAATTCACCCCTCCACTTT
CDR3 protein: CASTRDSGNSPLHF

V gene: TRBV4-3
clone size: .
D gene: TRBD1
J gene: TRBJ1-1
CDR3 DNA: TGCGCCAGCAGCGGACAGGGAATGGGCACTGAAGCTTTCTTT
CDR3 protein: CASSGQGMGTEAFF

V gene: TRBV2
clone size: .
D gene: TRBD1
J gene: TRBJ1-4
CDR3 DNA: TGTGCCAGCAGGGACAGGATTTCTGCAACTAATGAAAAACTGTTTTTT
CDR3 protein: CASRDRISATNEKLFF